The source of this TCR beta chain is a study of blood T cell repertoires in COVID-19. Original processing notes: How many nucleated cells were present was estimated from reference gene primer amplification. Clones were read by immunoSEQ multiplex PCR, and TCRdb kept only the in-frame ones, dropping some. The DNA gave D and trimming, while V, J and clone size come from that table. The sample consists of 200,000 to 300,000 clones, 85% to 90% of them appearing once. V lost 6 bases to trimming and J lost 2 bases, with 8 bases between them. CDR3 length: 13 amino acids. Germline CDR1 SGHAT, CDR2 FQNNGV. This TCR derives from a woman between 40 and 55 years old with acute or convalescent COVID-19. The chain recombines TRBV11-2 with TRBJ2-4; D gene ambiguous. Input material: peripheral blood. The CDR3 here is CASRTLTKNIQYF. CDR3 nucleotides: TGTGCCAGCAGAACACTAACCAAAAACATTCAGTACTTC.